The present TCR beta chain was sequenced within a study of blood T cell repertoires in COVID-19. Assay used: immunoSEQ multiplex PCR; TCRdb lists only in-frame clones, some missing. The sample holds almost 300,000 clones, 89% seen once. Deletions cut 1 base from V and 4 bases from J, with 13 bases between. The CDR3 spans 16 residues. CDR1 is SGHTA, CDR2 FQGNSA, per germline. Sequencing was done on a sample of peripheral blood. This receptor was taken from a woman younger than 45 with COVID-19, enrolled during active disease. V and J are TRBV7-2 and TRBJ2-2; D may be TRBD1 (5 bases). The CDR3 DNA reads TGTGCCAGCAGCTTAGAATCAGGGCGGCGCACCGGGGAGCTGTTTTTT. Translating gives CASSLESGRRTGELFF. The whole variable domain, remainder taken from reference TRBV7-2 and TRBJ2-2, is GAGVSQSPSNKVTEKGKDVELRCDPISGHTALYWYRQSLGQGLEFLIYFQGNSAPDKSGLPSDRFSAERTGGSVSTLTIQRTQQEDSAVYLCASSLESGRRTGELFFGEGSRLTVL.